This record concerns one T cell receptor beta chain sequence. In this sample, this clone turned up once. Its binding antigen is unknown. Base qualities are not provided; no much larger clone lies one nucleotide away. These data are taken from a study of blood T cell repertoires in COVID-19 (dated by TCRdb to the early 2020s). About the investigation overall: Samples from collaborators originated in the United States, Italy and Spain and spanned both the acute and convalescent phases of COVID-19. Samples were obtained from the ongoing ImmuneRACE study (first 160 participants) and from over 1,000 subjects provided by 6 global collaborators. The repertoires were released in a freely available public database intended as a resource for research on the immune response to SARS-CoV-2. The prospective study material was composed of cDNA or gDNA derived from T cells, B-cell-depleted T cells, or PBMCs. A de-identified subject ID, COVID-19 status, age in years and sex were almost always included in the sample metadata. Deeply sampled blood TCRbeta repertoires from subjects exposed to, actively infected with, or recovered from COVID-19 were included in the dataset. Where available, HLA class I and class II types were taken from metadata supplied by the sample provider and were not determined by assay-based typing.

Study-wide conclusions, independent of this receptor: The amount of clinical and demographic metadata varied by source and participant and was provided uncurated.

Looking up the germline V gene yields CDR1 SGHTA and CDR2 FQGNSA. From V the trimming removes 1 base and from J it removes 3 bases, while the gene matches leave 8 bases of the junction unaccounted for. There are 16 amino acids in the CDR3, from cysteine to phenylalanine inclusive. Only CDR3 DNA is held: 48 bases, read in frame from base 1. TCRbeta CDR3 regions were amplified from genomic DNA by means of the immunoSEQ Assay, a bias-controlled multiplex PCR. Per the source publication's procedure: The number of nucleated cells in each sample was estimated by amplification of reference gene primers within the assay. To quantify the absolute abundance of each unique TCRbeta CDR3 rearrangement, sequence reads were collapsed and filtered. For each sample, productive Simpson clonality was calculated as the square root of Simpson's diversity index across productive rearrangements. TCRdb mirrors the immuneACCESS table, restricted to in-frame sequences. Some clones are absent from its copies; in checked studies, under half trace to an unresolved V gene, and the reason for the others is unknown. V, J and clone size were drawn from that table, and D and trimming were deduced from the DNA. The sample includes around 250,000 clones, with just under 90% observed a single time. The leading ten clones occupy around 0.87% of the sample.

In the prospective study, participants were roughly 18 to 100 years old, resided in 20 to 30 geographic areas of the United States, and were enrolled through a virtual design. In the prospective study, participants were assigned to cohorts based on the clinical history participants reported in a screening survey and a study questionnaire. Exposed participants had been in contact, within 2 weeks of entering the study, with a person who had a PCR-confirmed or clinician-diagnosed case of COVID-19. Each participant in the prospective study had whole blood, serum and a nasopharyngeal or oropharyngeal swab collected by mobile phlebotomists. Prospective study participants could optionally give additional blood draws and questionnaires over a roughly two-month period. Blood samples from the prospective study were shipped frozen or at room temperature prior to DNA extraction.

In this chain, TRBV7-2 is recombined with TRBJ2-7; 8 middle bases align to TRBD1. The sequence came from a man aged 45 to 65 who had been exposed to COVID-19. The source material was PBMCs or T cells enriched from blood (not recorded which). CDR3 protein: CASSLVSSGQGYEQYF. The sequenced DNA is TGTGCCAGCAGCTTAGTTTCATCCGGACAGGGCTACGAGCAGTACTTC.